The 24 T cell receptor beta chains below come from one sample, sequenced in a study of blood T cell repertoires in COVID-19. Sequenced by immunoSEQ multiplex PCR; TCRdb stores in-frame clones only, minus some. The sample has 15,000 to 20,000 clones, about 80% seen once. Sequenced sample: peripheral blood. These receptors all come from an elderly man with acute or convalescent COVID-19.

This rearrangement joins TRBV18 to TRBJ1-4; 7 nucleotides match TRBD1. The CDR3 extends over 14 amino acids. V lost 5 bases, J lost 4 bases, and 4 bases stayed unmatched. Germline V CDR1 and CDR2: KGHSH, LQKENI. CDR3 sequence: CASSGGQLNEKLFF. DNA for the CDR3: TGTGCCAGCTCAGGGGGACAGCTTAATGAAAAACTGTTTTTT.

The chain is built from TRBV2 and TRBJ2-5, with 7 bases matching TRBD1. Germline V CDR1 and CDR2: SNHLY, FYNNEI. Trimming took 6 bases from V and 1 from J; bases not matched to a gene: 8. The CDR3 extends over 15 amino acids. CDR3 protein: CASRGTDSLQETQYF. As DNA, the CDR3 is TGTGCCAGCAGGGGGACAGACAGCCTCCAAGAGACCCAGTACTTC.

The chain carries TRBV11-3 and TRBJ2-2, with D possibly being TRBD2 (5 bases). CDR1 and CDR2 (germline): SGHNT, YENEEA. Trimming pared 5 bases from V and 4 bases from J, leaving 11 bases between. The CDR3 loop spans 14 amino acids. CDR3: CASSLTGSTGELFF. In DNA, the CDR3 is TGTGCCAGCAGCCTTACGGGGTCCACCGGGGAGCTGTTTTTT.

This clone was counted a few times. The chain is built from TRBV3-1 (or the pseudogene TRBV3-2) and TRBJ1-2; D not certain. V lost 0 bases to trimming and J lost 3 bases, with 5 bases between them. This CDR3 has 13 amino acids. CDR1 and CDR2 from the germline V gene are LGHDT and YNNKEL (reference sequence). CDR3 region: CASSQESDYGYTF. In nucleotides, the CDR3 is TGTGCCAGCAGCCAAGAATCGGACTATGGCTACACCTTC.

V gene TRBV7-9 combines with J gene TRBJ2-3; maybe TRBD1 (5 bases). The CDR3 runs 14 residues. V was pared by 2 bases and J by 6 bases, with 12 bases between. Germline assignment: CDR1 SEHNR and CDR2 FQNEAQ (reference sequence). The DNA for the CDR3 is TGTGCCAGCAGCTTAAGCAACAGGCCGGATACGCAGTATTTT. Its protein is CASSLSNRPDTQYF.

This chain uses TRBV7-9 with TRBJ1-1; 7 nucleotides agree with TRBD1. CDR3 length: 15 amino acids. V shed 3 bases and J 1 base; nucleotides not matched to a gene: 5. Germline CDR1 and CDR2: SEHNR and FQNEAQ (reference sequence). The CDR3 bases are TGTGCCAGCAGCTTTAAGGGGACAGCGAACACTGAAGCTTTCTTT. This sequence encodes CASSFKGTANTEAFF.

This rearrangement joins TRBV10-3 to TRBJ2-2; weak D call: TRBD2 (6 bases). The CDR3 loop spans 14 amino acids. Germline CDR1 reads ENHRY; CDR2 reads SYGVKD. With 8 bases removed from V and 2 bases from J, the gap between germline ends came to 12 bases. CDR3 coding DNA: TGTGCCATCCATGGGCGGGGTAACACCGGGGAGCTGTTTTTT. Its translation is CAIHGRGNTGELFF.

This chain links TRBV3-1 (or the pseudogene TRBV3-2) with TRBJ1-1, with TRBD1 matching over 8 bases. This CDR3 has 15 amino acids. Germline CDR1 reads LGHDT; CDR2 reads YNNKEL (reference sequence). V lost 2 bases and J lost 5; bases outside the gene matches: 7. The CDR3 reads CASSQPTGERTEAFF. In DNA form, the CDR3 reads TGTGCCAGCAGCCAACCGACAGGGGAAAGGACTGAAGCTTTCTTT.

This chain links TRBV5-1 with TRBJ1-4; the match to TRBD1 covers 7 bases. Germline CDR1 and CDR2: SGHRS and YFSETQ. The trim removed 8 bases at V and 5 bases at J, leaving 9 bases unmatched. The CDR3 has 14 amino acids. The CDR3 DNA is TGCGCCAGTACCGAGACAGGGTTGAATGAAAAACTGTTTTTT. Amino acid sequence: CASTETGLNEKLFF. The full variable domain, its missing parts supplied by reference TRBV5-1 and TRBJ1-4, is KAGVTQTPRYLIKTRGQQVTLSCSPISGHRSVSWYQQTPGQGLQFLFEYFSETQRNKGNFPGRFSGRQFSNSRSEMNVSTLELGDSALYLCASTETGLNEKLFFGSGTQLSVL.

This sequence joins TRBV2 and TRBJ2-7, with 7 bases fitting TRBD1. From germline, CDR1 is SNHLY and CDR2 FYNNEI. J gave up 0 bases and V 0 bases, and 8 bases lay outside the gene matches. This CDR3 has 17 residues. The CDR3 sequence is CASSEALGDSSSYEQYF. The CDR3 DNA follows: TGTGCCAGCAGTGAAGCGTTGGGGGACAGCTCCTCCTACGAGCAGTACTTC.

V usage is TRBV6-1 and J usage is TRBJ1-4, with a weak D call TRBD1 (5 bases). This CDR3 is 14 amino acids long. From germline, CDR1 is MNHNS and CDR2 SASEGT. V was shortened by 1 base and J by 7 bases, with 10 bases between the two germline ends. As DNA, the CDR3 is TGTGCCAGCAGTGAAGGGGGGGTTCTTGAAAAACTGTTTTTT. Its translation: CASSEGGVLEKLFF.

V gene TRBV2 combines with J gene TRBJ2-3, with TRBD1 as a possible D gene (6 bases). Trimming removed 9 bases at V and 2 bases at J, with 15 bases between. The CDR3 length is 14 residues. The germline V gene encodes CDR1 SNHLY and CDR2 FYNNEI. Here the CDR3 reads CASREWDNTDTQYF. CDR3 nucleotide sequence: TGTGCCAGTCGTGAATGGGACAACACAGATACGCAGTATTTT.

The chain has TRBV2 and TRBJ1-1; D unresolved. Germline V gene sequence: CDR1 SNHLY, CDR2 FYNNEI. V lost 7 bases to trimming and J lost 2 bases, with 11 bases between them. CDR3 length: 13 amino acids. The CDR3 here is CASKISPNTEAFF. The CDR3 coding sequence is TGTGCCAGCAAAATTAGCCCAAACACTGAAGCTTTCTTT.

The CDR3 region has the DNA TGTGCCAGCAGCTTTTACGCGACAGTGGGGTCGAACATTCAGTACTTC. Amino acids: CASSFYATVGSNIQYF. The chain employs TRBV7-9 and TRBJ2-4, with a weak D call TRBD1 (5 bases). Trimming removed 3 bases from V and 7 bases from J, with 19 bases in between. The germline CDR1 and CDR2 sequences are SEHNR and FQNEAQ (reference sequence). The CDR3 is 16 residues long.

The gene calls are TRBV5-6 and TRBJ2-3, with 13 positions matching TRBD2. Losses at the gene ends were 3 bases for V and 6 bases for J; bases not matched to a gene: 4. This CDR3 spans 15 amino acids. The germline gives CDR1 SGHDT, CDR2 YYEEEE. The CDR3 bases are TGTGCCAGCAGCTGGGGACTAGCGGGGTTTGATACGCAGTATTTT. The encoded protein is CASSWGLAGFDTQYF. The full variable domain, in which reference TRBV5-6 and TRBJ2-3 provide the parts outside the CDR3, is DAGVTQSPTHLIKTRGQQVTLRCSPKSGHDTVSWYQQALGQGPQFIFQYYEEEERQRGNFPDRFSGHQFPNYSSELNVNALLLGDSALYLCASSWGLAGFDTQYFGPGTRLTVL.

CDR3 residues: CASSYRGTNSNQPQHF. CDR3 coding DNA: TGTGCCAGCAGTTACAGGGGGACAAATAGCAATCAGCCCCAGCATTTT. The V and J genes are TRBV6-6 and TRBJ1-5, with D possibly being TRBD1 (6 bases). V lost 2 bases, J lost 0 bases, and 11 bases lay in between. Looked up from germline, CDR1 is MNHNY and CDR2 is SVGAGI (reference sequence). The CDR3 extends over 16 amino acids.

CDR3 amino acids: CASSLSPPLVRGGRNEQFF. The CDR3 DNA sequence: TGTGCCAGCAGCTTGAGCCCTCCTTTGGTACGGGGGGGCCGCAATGAGCAGTTCTTC. The chain uses TRBV7-2 and TRBJ2-1, with TRBD2 matching over 8 bases. This CDR3 region has 19 residues. CDR1 SGHTA and CDR2 FQGNSA come from the germline V gene. The trim removed 3 bases at V and 6 bases at J, leaving 19 bases unmatched.

The chain carries TRBV9 and TRBJ2-6; possible D gene TRBD2, 6 bases. Trimming shortened V by 4 bases and J by 4 bases, and 12 bases separated the two germline ends. The CDR3 contains 15 residues. CDR1 is SGDLS, CDR2 YYNGEE, per germline. CDR3 in DNA: TGTGCCAGCAGCCTGGGAGGTGCCGGGGCCAACGTCCTGACTTTC. Protein: CASSLGGAGANVLTF.

This clone was observed once. The V gene is TRBV20-1, the J gene TRBJ2-7, with a weak D call TRBD2 (5 bases). Deletions cut 3 bases from V and 7 bases from J, with 13 bases between. This CDR3 spans 12 amino acids. The germline CDR1 and CDR2 sequences are DFQATT and SNEGSKA (reference sequence). CDR3 region: CSASPRDREQYF. The CDR3 region has the DNA TGCAGTGCTAGTCCCCGGGATAGGGAGCAGTACTTC.

The chain has TRBV7-9 and TRBJ2-3; 8 bases agree with TRBD1. The germline CDR1 and CDR2 sequences are SEHNR and FQNEAQ (reference sequence). The V gene end was trimmed by 5 bases and the J gene end by 3 bases; junction bases not matched to a gene: 4. CDR3 size: 14 residues. This CDR3 is CASSDRGQTDTQYF. In nucleotides, the CDR3 is TGTGCCAGCAGCGACAGGGGCCAAACAGATACGCAGTATTTT.

The chain carries TRBV9 and TRBJ2-2; 12 nucleotides match TRBD2. Germline values: CDR1 SGDLS, CDR2 YYNGEE. This CDR3 region has 14 residues. The ends lost 7 bases at V and 5 bases at J; junction bases unmatched: 3. CDR3 bases: TGTGCCAGCCGGACTAGCGGGGTTACCGGGGAGCTGTTTTTT. Translating it yields CASRTSGVTGELFF.

This chain uses TRBV5-1 with TRBJ1-1; D possibly corresponds to TRBD1 (6 bases). This CDR3 has 16 amino acids. CDR1 SGHRS and CDR2 YFSETQ come from the germline V gene. V was trimmed by 0 bases and J by 5 bases, leaving 17 bases between them. CDR3 loop: CASSLVGGPTGTEAFF. CDR3 in DNA: TGCGCCAGCAGCTTGGTTGGGGGCCCGACGGGAACTGAAGCTTTCTTT.

This clone was recorded a few times. V usage is TRBV6-5 and J usage is TRBJ2-5, with TRBD2 as a possible D gene (5 bases). Per the germline V gene, CDR1 is MNHEY and CDR2 is SVGAGI. There are 11 residues in the CDR3. The V and J ends lost 6 bases and 5 bases respectively, with 7 bases between them. The CDR3 DNA reads as TGTGCCAGCAGCCCGGGGGAGACCCAGTACTTC. This codes for CASSPGETQYF.

The rearrangement links TRBV7-2 to TRBJ2-7; no firm D call. CDR1 is SGHTA, CDR2 FQGNSA, per germline. The CDR3 is 14 residues long. Trimming removed 6 bases at V and 0 bases at J, with 12 bases between. The CDR3 protein is CASSASHGSYEQYF. Here the CDR3 DNA reads TGTGCCAGCAGTGCGAGCCATGGCTCCTACGAGCAGTACTTC. The complete variable domain, with remaining parts taken from reference TRBV7-2 and TRBJ2-7, reads GAGVSQSPSNKVTEKGKDVELRCDPISGHTALYWYRQSLGQGLEFLIYFQGNSAPDKSGLPSDRFSAERTGGSVSTLTIQRTQQEDSAVYLCASSASHGSYEQYFGPGTRLTVT.